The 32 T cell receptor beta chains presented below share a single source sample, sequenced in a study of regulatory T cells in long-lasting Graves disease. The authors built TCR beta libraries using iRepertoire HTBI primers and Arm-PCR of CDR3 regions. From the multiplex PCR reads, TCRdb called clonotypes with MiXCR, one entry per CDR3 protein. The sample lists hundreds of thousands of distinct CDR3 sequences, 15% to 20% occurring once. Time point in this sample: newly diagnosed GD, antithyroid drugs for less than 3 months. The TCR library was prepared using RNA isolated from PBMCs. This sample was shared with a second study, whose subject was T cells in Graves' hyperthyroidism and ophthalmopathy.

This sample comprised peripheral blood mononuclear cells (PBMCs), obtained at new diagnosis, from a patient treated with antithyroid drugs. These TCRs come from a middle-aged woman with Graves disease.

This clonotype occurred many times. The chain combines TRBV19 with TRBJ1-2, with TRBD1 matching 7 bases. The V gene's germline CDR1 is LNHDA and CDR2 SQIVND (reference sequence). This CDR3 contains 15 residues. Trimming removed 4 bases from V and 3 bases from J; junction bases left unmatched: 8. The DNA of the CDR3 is TGTGCCAGTAGTACGGGACAGCGCAGAGACTATGGCTACACCTTC. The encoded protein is CASSTGQRRDYGYTF.

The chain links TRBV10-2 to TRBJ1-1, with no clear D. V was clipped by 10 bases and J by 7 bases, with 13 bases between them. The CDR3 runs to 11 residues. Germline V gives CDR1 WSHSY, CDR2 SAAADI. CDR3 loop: CATANGGEAFF. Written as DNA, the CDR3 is TGCGCCACAGCGAACGGCGGTGAAGCTTTCTTT.

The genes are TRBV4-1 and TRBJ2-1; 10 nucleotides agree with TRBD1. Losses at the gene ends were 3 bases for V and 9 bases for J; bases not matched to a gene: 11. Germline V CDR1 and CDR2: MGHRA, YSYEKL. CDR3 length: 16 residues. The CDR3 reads CASSQLRDRGGGEQFF. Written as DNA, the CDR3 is TGCGCCAGCAGCCAGCTCCGGGACAGGGGTGGAGGTGAGCAGTTCTTC.

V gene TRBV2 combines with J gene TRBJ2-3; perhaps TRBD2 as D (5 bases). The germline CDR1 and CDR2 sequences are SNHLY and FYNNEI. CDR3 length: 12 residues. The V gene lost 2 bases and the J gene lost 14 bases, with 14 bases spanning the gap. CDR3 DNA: TGTGCCAGCAGTGAATCTACTAGTTTTCTGTATTTT. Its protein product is CASSESTSFLYF.

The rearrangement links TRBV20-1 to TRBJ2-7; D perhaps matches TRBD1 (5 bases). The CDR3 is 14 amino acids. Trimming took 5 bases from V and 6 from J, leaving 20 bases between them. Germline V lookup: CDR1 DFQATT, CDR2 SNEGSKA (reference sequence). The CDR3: CSAPLEGQGGEQYF. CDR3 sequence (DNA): TGCAGTGCTCCCCTCGAAGGGCAGGGTGGCGAGCAGTACTTC.

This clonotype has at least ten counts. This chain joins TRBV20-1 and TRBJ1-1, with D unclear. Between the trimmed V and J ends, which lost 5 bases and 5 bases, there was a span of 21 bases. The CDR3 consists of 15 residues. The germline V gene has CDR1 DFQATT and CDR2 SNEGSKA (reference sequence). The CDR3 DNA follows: TGCAGTGCTCCCTCCCCCCTGGCAGGCGGAACTGAAGCTTTCTTT. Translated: CSAPSPLAGGTEAFF.

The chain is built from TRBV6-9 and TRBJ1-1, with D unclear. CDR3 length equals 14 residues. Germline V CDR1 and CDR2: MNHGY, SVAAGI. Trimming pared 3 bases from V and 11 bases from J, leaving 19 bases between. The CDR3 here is CASSYSPTGSAAFF. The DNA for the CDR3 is TGTGCCAGCAGTTACTCCCCGACCGGGTCTGCGGCTTTCTTT.

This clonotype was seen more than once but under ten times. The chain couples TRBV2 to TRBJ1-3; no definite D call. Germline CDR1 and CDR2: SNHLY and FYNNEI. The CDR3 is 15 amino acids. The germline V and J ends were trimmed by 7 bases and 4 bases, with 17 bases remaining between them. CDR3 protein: CASTLLNTEGNTIYF. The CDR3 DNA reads TGTGCCAGCACCCTACTTAACACTGAAGGAAACACCATATATTTT.

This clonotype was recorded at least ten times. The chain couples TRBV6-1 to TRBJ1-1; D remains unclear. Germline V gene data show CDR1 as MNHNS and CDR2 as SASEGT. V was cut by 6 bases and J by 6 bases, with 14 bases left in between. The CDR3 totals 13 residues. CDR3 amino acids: CASSLNWVAEAFF. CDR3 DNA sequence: TGTGCCAGCAGCCTCAATTGGGTGGCTGAAGCTTTCTTT.

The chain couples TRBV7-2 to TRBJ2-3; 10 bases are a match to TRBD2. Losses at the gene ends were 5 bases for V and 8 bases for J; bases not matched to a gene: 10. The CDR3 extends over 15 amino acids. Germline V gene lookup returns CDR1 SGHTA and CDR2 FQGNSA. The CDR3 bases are TGTGCCAGCAGCGCCCGGACTAGCGGAGCGGTTACGCAGTATTTT. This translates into CASSARTSGAVTQYF.

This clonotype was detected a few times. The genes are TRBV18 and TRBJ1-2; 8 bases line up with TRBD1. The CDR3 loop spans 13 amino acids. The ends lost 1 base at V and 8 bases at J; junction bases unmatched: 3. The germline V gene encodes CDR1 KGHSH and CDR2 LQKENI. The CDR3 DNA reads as TGTGCCAGCTCACCACAACAGGGGGAAGGCTACACCTTC. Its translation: CASSPQQGEGYTF.

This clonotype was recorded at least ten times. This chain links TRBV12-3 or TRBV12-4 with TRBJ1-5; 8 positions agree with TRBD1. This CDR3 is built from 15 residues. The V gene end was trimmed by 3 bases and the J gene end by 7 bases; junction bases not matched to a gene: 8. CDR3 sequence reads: CASSLGQGALQPQHF. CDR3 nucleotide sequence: TGTGCCAGCAGTTTGGGTCAGGGGGCCTTACAGCCCCAGCATTTT.

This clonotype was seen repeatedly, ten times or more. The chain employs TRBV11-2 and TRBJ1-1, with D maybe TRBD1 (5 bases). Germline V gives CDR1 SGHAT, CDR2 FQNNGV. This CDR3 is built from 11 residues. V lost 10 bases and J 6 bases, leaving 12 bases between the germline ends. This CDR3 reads CATIRGPEAFF. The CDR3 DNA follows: TGTGCCACAATAAGGGGTCCTGAAGCTTTCTTT.

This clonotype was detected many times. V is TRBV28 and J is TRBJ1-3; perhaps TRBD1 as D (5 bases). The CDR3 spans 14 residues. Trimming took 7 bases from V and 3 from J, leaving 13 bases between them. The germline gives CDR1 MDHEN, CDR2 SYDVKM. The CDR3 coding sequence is TGTGCCAGCACCGAGACGGGGGGTGGAAACACCATATATTTT. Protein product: CASTETGGGNTIYF.

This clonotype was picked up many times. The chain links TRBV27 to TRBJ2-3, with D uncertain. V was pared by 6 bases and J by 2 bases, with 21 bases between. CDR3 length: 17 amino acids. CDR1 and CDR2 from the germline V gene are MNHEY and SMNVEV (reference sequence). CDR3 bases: TGTGCCAGCAGCCCGTTACGGGTAGATGGATCCACAGATACGCAGTATTTT. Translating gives CASSPLRVDGSTDTQYF.

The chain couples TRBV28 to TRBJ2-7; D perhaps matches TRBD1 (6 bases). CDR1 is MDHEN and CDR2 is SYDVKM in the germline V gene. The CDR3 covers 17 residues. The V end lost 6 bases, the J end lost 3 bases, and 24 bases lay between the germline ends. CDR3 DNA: TGTGCCAGCAGGACCGATACGTACAGGGATGGGGACTACGAGCAGTACTTC. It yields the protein CASRTDTYRDGDYEQYF. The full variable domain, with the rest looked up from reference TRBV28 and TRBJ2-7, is DVKVTQSSRYLVKRTGEKVFLECVQDMDHENMFWYRQDPGLGLRLIYFSYDVKMKEKGDIPEGYSVSREKKERFSLILESASTNQTSMYLCASRTDTYRDGDYEQYFGPGTRLTVT.

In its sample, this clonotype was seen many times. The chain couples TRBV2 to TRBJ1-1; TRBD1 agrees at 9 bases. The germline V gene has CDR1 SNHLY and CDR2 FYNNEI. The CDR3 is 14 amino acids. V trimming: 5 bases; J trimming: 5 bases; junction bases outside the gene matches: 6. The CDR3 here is CASSIQGAGTEAFF. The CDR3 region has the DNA TGTGCCAGCAGTATACAGGGGGCAGGGACTGAAGCTTTCTTT.

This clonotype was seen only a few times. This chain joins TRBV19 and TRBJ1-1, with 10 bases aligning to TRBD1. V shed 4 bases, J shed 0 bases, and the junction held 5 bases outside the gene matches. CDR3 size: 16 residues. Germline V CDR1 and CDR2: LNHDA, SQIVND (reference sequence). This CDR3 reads CASSTGDRGVNTEAFF. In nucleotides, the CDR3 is TGTGCCAGTAGTACCGGGGACAGGGGAGTGAACACTGAAGCTTTCTTT.

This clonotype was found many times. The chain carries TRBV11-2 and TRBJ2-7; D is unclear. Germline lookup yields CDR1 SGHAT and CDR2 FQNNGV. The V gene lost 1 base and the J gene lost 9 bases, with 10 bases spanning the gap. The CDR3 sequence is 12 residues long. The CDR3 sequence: CASSLGQLWQYF. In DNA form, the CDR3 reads TGTGCCAGCAGCTTAGGGCAGTTGTGGCAGTACTTC.

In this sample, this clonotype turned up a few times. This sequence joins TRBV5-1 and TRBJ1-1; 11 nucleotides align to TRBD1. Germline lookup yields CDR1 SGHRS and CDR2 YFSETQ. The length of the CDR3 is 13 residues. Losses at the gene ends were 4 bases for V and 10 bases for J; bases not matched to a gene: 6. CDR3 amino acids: CASSPDRGRVAFF. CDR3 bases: TGCGCCAGCAGCCCGGACAGGGGGCGGGTAGCTTTCTTT.

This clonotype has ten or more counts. The DNA of the CDR3 is TGTGCCAGCAGCCTGGGACAGCGCAACTCGTCGGACAATGAGCAGTTCTTC. It yields the protein CASSLGQRNSSDNEQFF. The chain has TRBV11-2 and TRBJ2-1; 7 nucleotides match TRBD1. The CDR3 is 17 amino acids. The V and J ends lost 5 bases and 5 bases, in that order; junction bases with no gene match: 15. Germline lookup yields CDR1 SGHAT and CDR2 FQNNGV.

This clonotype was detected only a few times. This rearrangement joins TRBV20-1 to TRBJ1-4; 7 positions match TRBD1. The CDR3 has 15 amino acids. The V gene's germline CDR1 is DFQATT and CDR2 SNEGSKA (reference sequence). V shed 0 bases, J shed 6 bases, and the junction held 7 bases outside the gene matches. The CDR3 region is CSARDPGTVDEKLFF. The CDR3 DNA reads TGCAGTGCTAGAGATCCAGGGACAGTGGATGAAAAACTGTTTTTT.

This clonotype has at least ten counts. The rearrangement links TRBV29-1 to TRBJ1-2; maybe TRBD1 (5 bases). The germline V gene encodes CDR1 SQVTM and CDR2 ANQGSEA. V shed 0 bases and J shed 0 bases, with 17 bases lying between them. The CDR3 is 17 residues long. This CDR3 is CSVEDRGREVANYGYTF. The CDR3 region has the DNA TGCAGCGTTGAAGATAGGGGCAGGGAAGTAGCTAACTATGGCTACACCTTC.

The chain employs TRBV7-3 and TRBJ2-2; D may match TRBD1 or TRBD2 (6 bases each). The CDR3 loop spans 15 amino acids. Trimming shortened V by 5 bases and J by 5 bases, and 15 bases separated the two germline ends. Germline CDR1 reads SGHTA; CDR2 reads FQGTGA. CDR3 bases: TGTGCCAGCAGCCCAATGGGGGGCTCAACCGGGGAGCTGTTTTTT. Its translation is CASSPMGGSTGELFF.

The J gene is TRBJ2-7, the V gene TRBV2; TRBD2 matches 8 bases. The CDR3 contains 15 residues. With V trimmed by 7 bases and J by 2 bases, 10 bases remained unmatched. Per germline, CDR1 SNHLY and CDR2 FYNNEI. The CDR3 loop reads CASNYGGDPTYEQYF. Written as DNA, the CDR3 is TGTGCCAGCAACTACGGGGGGGACCCAACCTACGAGCAGTACTTC.

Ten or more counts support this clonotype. The CDR3 loop reads CSARELGRSYEQYF. For the CDR3, the DNA is TGCAGTGCTAGAGAGTTGGGCCGCTCCTACGAGCAGTACTTC. The rearrangement joins TRBV20-1 to TRBJ2-7, with D uncertain. The V and J ends lost 0 bases and 0 bases respectively, with 9 bases between them. From germline, CDR1 is DFQATT and CDR2 SNEGSKA (reference sequence). The CDR3 totals 14 residues.

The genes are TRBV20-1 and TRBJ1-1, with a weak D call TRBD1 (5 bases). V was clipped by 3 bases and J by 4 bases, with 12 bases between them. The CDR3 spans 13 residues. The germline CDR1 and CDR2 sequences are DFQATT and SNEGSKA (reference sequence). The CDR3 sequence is CSASSQGGTEAFF. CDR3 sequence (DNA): TGCAGTGCTAGTTCGCAGGGTGGCACTGAAGCTTTCTTT.

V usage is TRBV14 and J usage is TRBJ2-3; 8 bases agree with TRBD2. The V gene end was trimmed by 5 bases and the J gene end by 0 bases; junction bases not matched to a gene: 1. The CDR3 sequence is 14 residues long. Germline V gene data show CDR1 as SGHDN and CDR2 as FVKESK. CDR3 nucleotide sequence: TGTGCCAGCAGCAAGCGGGGGAGCACAGATACGCAGTATTTT. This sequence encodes CASSKRGSTDTQYF.

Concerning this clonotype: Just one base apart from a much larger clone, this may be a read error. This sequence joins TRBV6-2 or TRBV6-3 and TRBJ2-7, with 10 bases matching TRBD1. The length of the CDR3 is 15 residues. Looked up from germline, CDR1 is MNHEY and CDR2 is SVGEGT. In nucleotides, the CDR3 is TGTGCCAGCACCATAAACCGGGACAGGGGAAGCGAGCAGTGCTTC. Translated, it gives CASTINRDRGSEQCF.

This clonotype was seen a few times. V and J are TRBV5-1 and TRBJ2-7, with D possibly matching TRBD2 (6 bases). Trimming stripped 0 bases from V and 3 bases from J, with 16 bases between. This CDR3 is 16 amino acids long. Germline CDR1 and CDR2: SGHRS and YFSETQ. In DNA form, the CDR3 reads TGCGCCAGCAGCTTGGGCCTCCCGGCGGGGCTCTACGAGCAGTACTTC. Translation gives CASSLGLPAGLYEQYF.

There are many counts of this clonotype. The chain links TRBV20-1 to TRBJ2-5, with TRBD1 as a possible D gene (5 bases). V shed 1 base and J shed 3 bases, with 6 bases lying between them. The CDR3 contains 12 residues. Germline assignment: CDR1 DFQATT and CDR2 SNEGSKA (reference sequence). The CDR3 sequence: CSARGGEETQYF. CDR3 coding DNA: TGCAGTGCTAGAGGGGGCGAAGAGACCCAGTACTTC.

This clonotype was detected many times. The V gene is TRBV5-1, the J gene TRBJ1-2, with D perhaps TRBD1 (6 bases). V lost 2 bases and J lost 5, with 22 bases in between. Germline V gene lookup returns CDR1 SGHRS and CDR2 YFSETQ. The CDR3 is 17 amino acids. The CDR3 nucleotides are TGCGCCAGCAGCTTCGCAGGGACACAAGCATCCTCATATGGCTACACCTTC. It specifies CASSFAGTQASSYGYTF.